The T cell receptor (beta chain) described here comes from a study of CD8+ T cells in alopecia areata. Overall study: At a dose of 5 to 10 mg twice daily, oral tofacitinib was given to treated patients. Once tofacitinib had been taken for 6 to 18 months, 6 months off drug followed. Overall study findings and caveats: Mice showed TCR sharing more clearly than patients did, possibly owing to HLA.

Specimens obtained from alopecia areata patients comprised lesional scalp punch biopsies and peripheral blood. Trimming removed 4 bases at V and 3 bases at J, with 14 bases between. CDR3 length: 14 amino acids. From germline, CDR1 is SGDLS and CDR2 YYNGEE. Note on this clone: Its antigen is unidentified.

Reverse transcribed after extraction, RNA yielded cDNA as the sequencing template. Only in-frame clones appear in the TCRdb table, and some are missing; sequencing was by immunoSEQ multiplex PCR. The table has about 13,000 clones, approximately 61% seen once. Material: skin, obtained at week 0. The origin of this receptor is a human donor with alopecia areata. The chain carries TRBV9 and TRBJ2-7, with D unresolved. CDR3 region: CASSPRITDYEQYF. The CDR3, as DNA: TGTGCCAGCAGCCCACGAATCACAGACTACGAGCAGTACTTC.